This TCR beta chain was recorded in a study of blood T cells in healthy people across ages. Germline V CDR1 and CDR2: SGDLS, YYNGEE. CDR3 size: 17 residues. V was clipped by 0 bases and J by 5 bases, with 19 bases between them. Primed by a sample-barcoded 5' primer and a J-beta primer mix, a second PCR proceeded for roughly 7 to 11 cycles. TCRdb redid the calling of the 5' RACE reads with MiXCR, one entry per CDR3 protein. Found here are around 820,000 distinct CDR3 sequences, roughly 25% of them singletons; the top ten hold under 4%. This clonotype was seen ten or more times. Its antigen is undetermined. Study results and limitations: The unsorted PBMCs prevented any conclusive comparison of naive versus antigen-experienced cells.

Each of the donors had about 9.9 milliliters of peripheral blood drawn into EDTA-treated Vacutainer tubes. The sample was also reused in another study, on T cells of mothers and their children. From that study: Comparable shaping of TCR recombination output by thymic selection was observed in related and unrelated pairs.

Sequences were obtained from blood. The source of this sequence is a boy aged 5-17 years in good health. This chain links TRBV9 with TRBJ2-3, with D maybe TRBD1 (9 bases). The CDR3 loop reads CASSVAGGTGQLDTQYF. In nucleotides, the CDR3 is TGTGCCAGCAGCGTAGCGGGAGGGACAGGGCAGCTAGATACGCAGTATTTT.